A single sample gave rise to the 21 T cell receptor beta chains below, sequenced in a study of cytomegalovirus exposure and HLA in healthy donors. 60 Vbeta and 13 Jbeta primers were used in PCR. Measured with immunoSEQ multiplex PCR; TCRdb has only the in-frame clones, and not every one. The data contain about 160,000 clones, 81% of them seen just once; the ten biggest clones take up around 13%. Sample: PBMCs. The receptors stem from a woman aged 45-60 years in good health and CMV-seronegative.

The chain combines TRBV4-2 with TRBJ1-5; TRBD1 matches 8 bases. Germline trimming cut 0 bases from V and 0 bases from J; bases unmatched to any gene: 16. Germline-derived CDR1 and CDR2 are LGHNA and YNFKEQ. The CDR3 is 21 amino acids. The CDR3 loop reads CASSQDRLGRGRRGSNQPQHF. The CDR3, as DNA: TGTGCCAGCAGCCAAGATCGTCTTGGCAGGGGGCGCCGGGGTAGCAATCAGCCCCAGCATTTT.

This chain uses TRBV27 with TRBJ1-1; no clear D gene. This CDR3 is built from 14 residues. Germline V gene data show CDR1 as MNHEY and CDR2 as SMNVEV (reference sequence). V lost 5 bases and J 1 base, leaving 11 bases between the germline ends. CDR3 protein: CASSTRGWNTEAFF. The CDR3 DNA reads as TGTGCCAGCAGTACGAGAGGGTGGAACACTGAAGCTTTCTTT.

The chain links TRBV6-5 to TRBJ1-5, with 7 bases fitting TRBD1. In germline, CDR1 is MNHEY, CDR2 SVGAGI. This CDR3 region has 15 residues. V lost 6 bases, J lost 4 bases, and 9 bases stayed unmatched. The CDR3, as DNA: TGTGCCAGCAGCATTTCGACAGGGATAAATCAGCCCCAGCATTTT. Translated, it gives CASSISTGINQPQHF.

The J gene is TRBJ2-5, the V gene TRBV5-1, with a weak D call TRBD1 (6 bases). The CDR3 contains 13 residues. V was trimmed by 4 bases and J by 4 bases, leaving 11 bases between them. CDR1 is SGHRS, CDR2 YFSETQ, per germline. CDR3 DNA sequence: TGCGCCAGCAGCAATGAAGGGGGAGAGACCCAGTACTTC. This sequence encodes CASSNEGGETQYF.

The chain couples TRBV6-1 to TRBJ1-5, with a possible D match to TRBD1 (6 bases). CDR1 and CDR2 (germline): MNHNS, SASEGT. Trimming pared 6 bases from V and 4 bases from J, leaving 10 bases between. CDR3 length: 13 amino acids. CDR3 sequence: CASSSGENQPQHF. DNA for the CDR3: TGTGCCAGCAGCTCAGGGGAGAATCAGCCCCAGCATTTT.

The chain is built from TRBV7-2 and TRBJ2-4; no firm D call. CDR1 and CDR2 (germline): SGHTA, FQGNSA. The CDR3 is 17 residues long. V was pared by 1 base and J by 0 bases, with 13 bases between. This CDR3 reads CASSLGGTLGAKNIQYF. The CDR3 DNA reads as TGTGCCAGCAGCTTAGGCGGCACTCTAGGAGCCAAAAACATTCAGTACTTC.

J is TRBJ2-5 and V is TRBV10-3; TRBD1 is a possible D gene (6 bases). Trimming cost V 5 bases and J 1 base, with 8 bases left between them. Looked up from germline, CDR1 is ENHRY and CDR2 is SYGVKD. The CDR3 totals 13 residues. This chain's CDR3 is CAISPDSQETQYF. CDR3 in DNA: TGTGCCATCAGTCCGGACAGCCAAGAGACCCAGTACTTC.

The chain links TRBV7-2 to TRBJ1-1, with D possibly TRBD1 on 5 matching bases. Looked up from germline, CDR1 is SGHTA and CDR2 is FQGNSA. The CDR3 consists of 15 residues. V was cut by 3 bases and J by 1 base, with 12 bases left in between. CDR3 sequence reads: CASSFGVQGNTEAFF. In nucleotides, the CDR3 is TGTGCCAGCAGCTTCGGAGTTCAGGGGAACACTGAAGCTTTCTTT.

This clone was seen only a few times. The rearrangement joins TRBV9 to TRBJ2-1; 7 nucleotides align to TRBD1. This CDR3 has 17 residues. V trimming: 4 bases; J trimming: 2 bases; junction bases outside the gene matches: 12. Germline CDR1 SGDLS, CDR2 YYNGEE. DNA for the CDR3: TGTGCCAGCAGCCCCCAAGTTGGCCAGGGGGCCTACAATGAGCAGTTCTTC. Its translation: CASSPQVGQGAYNEQFF.

V gene TRBV4-3 combines with J gene TRBJ2-1, with TRBD1 identical over 7 bases. From germline, CDR1 is LGHNA and CDR2 YSLEER. CDR3 length: 17 residues. Unmatched junction bases numbered 5, after V lost 0 bases and J lost 0 bases. The CDR3 sequence is CASSQDSTGSSYNEQFF. The CDR3 nucleotides are TGCGCCAGCAGCCAAGATTCGACAGGGAGCTCCTACAATGAGCAGTTCTTC.

This chain links TRBV25-1 with TRBJ2-5; possibly TRBD1 for D (6 bases). Germline V gene sequence: CDR1 MGHDK, CDR2 SYGVNS. Trimming removed 2 bases from V and 2 bases from J, with 15 bases in between. The CDR3 runs to 16 residues. The CDR3 DNA sequence: TGTGCCAGCAGTGAAGGGACAACAGGGATACAAGAGACCCAGTACTTC. Its protein is CASSEGTTGIQETQYF.

The chain combines TRBV7-9 with TRBJ1-1; D is possibly TRBD1 (5 bases). The CDR3 covers 14 residues. Germline assignment: CDR1 SEHNR and CDR2 FQNEAQ (reference sequence). The V and J ends lost 5 bases and 3 bases respectively, with 13 bases between them. In nucleotides, the CDR3 is TGTGCCAGCAGCCACGCGGGGGGATACACTGAAGCTTTCTTT. Translating it yields CASSHAGGYTEAFF.

The V and J genes are TRBV21-1 and TRBJ2-1; the table's D call of TRBD1 was not tested on the DNA. TRBV21-1 is labeled a pseudogene. The CDR3 is 19 residues long. The CDR3 DNA sequence: TGTGCCAGCAGCAAAGAACGGGACACCGTTAGGAGCTCCTACAATGAGCAGTTCTTC. Its translation is CASSKERDTVRSSYNEQFF.

Remarks on this clone: Other DNA variants within this sample encode the same CDR3. In DNA form, the CDR3 reads TGTGCCAGTAGTATAGATCGAGGGGAGCAGTACTTC. Its protein is CASSIDRGEQYF. The chain carries TRBV19 and TRBJ2-7; D might be TRBD2 (5 bases). The germline CDR1 and CDR2 sequences are LNHDA and SQIVND (reference sequence). V was trimmed by 0 bases and J by 7 bases, leaving 7 bases between them. The CDR3 contains 12 residues.

The CDR3 sequence is CASSLGRGVPDTQYF. Here the CDR3 DNA reads TGTGCCAGCAGCTTGGGGCGGGGTGTGCCAGATACGCAGTATTTT. The chain couples TRBV13 to TRBJ2-3, with D possibly matching TRBD2 (6 bases). Trimming cost V 3 bases and J 4 bases, with 14 bases left between them. Germline CDR1 and CDR2: PRHDT and FYEKMQ (reference sequence). The CDR3 sequence is 15 residues long.

V usage is TRBV6-1 and J usage is TRBJ2-7, with TRBD1 matching 8 bases. The germline CDR1 and CDR2 sequences are MNHNS and SASEGT. V lost 3 bases, J lost 6 bases, and 7 bases stayed unmatched. The CDR3 extends over 14 amino acids. The CDR3 nucleotides read TGTGCCAGCAGTGAGGGACAGGCGCCCCTCGAGCAGTACTTC. Its translation is CASSEGQAPLEQYF.

This sequence joins TRBV28 and TRBJ2-2; 8 bases match TRBD1. Per germline, CDR1 MDHEN and CDR2 SYDVKM. The J segment lost 5 bases and the V segment lost 5 bases, leaving 10 bases of the junction unmatched. This CDR3 is built from 16 residues. The CDR3 is CASSGPGTGLTGELFF. The CDR3 bases are TGTGCCAGCAGTGGACCCGGGACAGGCTTGACCGGGGAGCTGTTTTTT. The full variable domain, completed using reference TRBV28 and TRBJ2-2, is DVKVTQSSRYLVKRTGEKVFLECVQDMDHENMFWYRQDPGLGLRLIYFSYDVKMKEKGDIPEGYSVSREKKERFSLILESASTNQTSMYLCASSGPGTGLTGELFFGEGSRLTVL.

The chain uses TRBV2 and TRBJ2-1; TRBD2 aligns across 11 bases. V gave up 6 bases and J gave up 5 bases; unmatched junction bases: 3. Germline V gene data show CDR1 as SNHLY and CDR2 as FYNNEI. The CDR3 totals 14 residues. The CDR3 DNA reads TGTGCCAGCAGAGCGACTAGCGGGAACAATGAGCAGTTCTTC. Its protein is CASRATSGNNEQFF.

The chain carries TRBV7-9 and TRBJ2-5; possibly TRBD1 for D (5 bases). V shed 1 base and J shed 0 bases, with 9 bases lying between them. Looked up from germline, CDR1 is SEHNR and CDR2 is FQNEAQ (reference sequence). The CDR3 runs to 15 residues. This chain's CDR3 is CASSLVAGYQETQYF. CDR3 in DNA: TGTGCCAGCAGCTTAGTTGCAGGGTACCAAGAGACCCAGTACTTC. The variable domain in full, with the rest retrieved from reference TRBV7-9 and TRBJ2-5, is DTGVSQNPRHKITKRGQNVTFRCDPISEHNRLYWYRQTLGQGPEFLTYFQNEAQLEKSRLLSDRFSAERPKGSFSTLEIQRTEQGDSAMYLCASSLVAGYQETQYFGPGTRLLVL.

V and J are TRBV28 and TRBJ1-1; D call uncertain. CDR1 and CDR2 from the germline V gene are MDHEN and SYDVKM. V lost 2 bases and J 1 base, leaving 5 bases between the germline ends. CDR3 length equals 13 residues. The chain's CDR3 is CASSLLRNTEAFF. CDR3 sequence (DNA): TGTGCCAGCAGTTTACTAAGGAACACTGAAGCTTTCTTT.

V gene TRBV13 combines with J gene TRBJ1-1, with 9 bases lining up with TRBD1. The CDR3 length is 15 residues. Germline CDR1 is PRHDT and CDR2 is FYEKMQ (reference sequence). J lost 4 bases, V lost 5 bases, and 8 bases had no gene match. The CDR3 sequence is CASSLGQGLSTEAFF. Here the CDR3 DNA reads TGTGCCAGCAGCCTGGGACAGGGCCTTTCCACTGAAGCTTTCTTT.